This T cell receptor (beta chain) was obtained from a study of spatial heterogeneity in lung cancer. The overall study: Alpha-chain detections were consistently fewer than beta-chain detections among the sequences. The study observed each unique TCR and UMI combination more than ten times on average in raw reads.

The V end lost 4 bases, the J end lost 1 base, and 11 bases lay between the germline ends. In germline, CDR1 is SGHRS, CDR2 YFSETQ. The CDR3 is 14 residues long. This clonotype was seen at least ten times. Single TCR cDNA molecules each had their own unique molecular identifier. A single record per CDR3 protein comes from TCRdb applying MiXCR to the 5' RACE reads. This repertoire shows about 48,000 distinct CDR3 sequences, around 5.2% found once; its top ten account for 8.5% to 14%. This sample's time point: sample taken at primary tumor resection. This rearrangement joins TRBV5-1 to TRBJ2-5, with a possible D match to TRBD1 (6 bases). The clonotype originates from a male donor with early-stage non-small cell lung cancer. The sample here was PBMCs, taken at surgery. The DNA of the CDR3 is TGCGCCAGCAGCGGGACACGGCTCCAAGAGACCCAGTACTTC. Translating it yields CASSGTRLQETQYF.